These 17 T cell receptor beta chains originate from one sample sequenced in a study of CD8+ T cells in alopecia areata (dated by TCRdb to the late 2010s). The protocol used for the library was the immunoSEQ multiplex PCR assay. To provide template for TCR sequencing, every sample had RNA extracted and reverse transcribed into cDNA. The table comes from immuneACCESS by way of TCRdb, which keeps in-frame sequences with V and J called. Part of the clones is missing from these tables; in studies checked, under half for an unresolved V gene and the rest for unknown reasons. Present in this sample are roughly 200,000 clones, roughly 50% of which were seen just once. The ten top clones hold over 4% of the sample. Specimen: CD8+ T cells sorted from blood. The receptors originated from a human donor in good health.

The chain employs TRBV4-1 and TRBJ2-2; D is unresolved. Germline CDR1 is MGHRA and CDR2 is YSYEKL. V was shortened by 8 bases and J by 4 bases, with 8 bases between the two germline ends. The CDR3 sequence is 12 residues long. The CDR3 nucleotides are TGCGCCAGCTTTCCCGGCACCGGGGAGCTGTTTTTT. Amino acid sequence: CASFPGTGELFF.

V gene TRBV19 combines with J gene TRBJ1-1, with 7 bases lining up with TRBD1. CDR1 and CDR2 from the germline V gene are LNHDA and SQIVND (reference sequence). The CDR3 runs 15 residues. V shed 6 bases, J shed 1 base, and the junction held 8 bases outside the gene matches. This CDR3 is CASRGWGQKNTEAFF. The CDR3 coding sequence is TGTGCCAGTAGAGGTTGGGGACAGAAGAACACTGAAGCTTTCTTT.

CDR3 sequence reads: CASSYSTETLQETQYF. DNA for the CDR3: TGTGCCAGCAGTTACAGTACAGAGACTCTCCAAGAGACCCAGTACTTC. The chain combines TRBV6-6 with TRBJ2-5; no clear D. The CDR3 extends over 16 amino acids. The germline V gene encodes CDR1 MNHNY and CDR2 SVGAGI (reference sequence). The V end was cut by 2 bases, the J end by 1 base, with 14 bases between.

The sample holds one count of this clone. The V gene is TRBV5-1, the J gene TRBJ1-2; D gene uncertain. This CDR3 contains 13 residues. Trimming took 1 base from V and 6 from J, leaving 10 bases between them. CDR1 is SGHRS and CDR2 is YFSETQ in the germline V gene. CDR3 amino acids: CASSLTTLDGYTF. The DNA of the CDR3 is TGCGCCAGCAGCTTGACAACCCTTGATGGCTACACCTTC.

The rearrangement uses TRBV15 and TRBJ2-1; 7 bases agree with TRBD2. The V gene end was trimmed by 3 bases and the J gene end by 5 bases; junction bases not matched to a gene: 10. Germline CDR1 is LNHNV and CDR2 is YYDKDF (reference sequence). CDR3 length: 16 residues. The CDR3 region has the DNA TGTGCCACCAGCAGGGGAACAGCGGGGATAAACAATGAGCAGTTCTTC. Translating gives CATSRGTAGINNEQFF.

The table lists this clone with a few counts. The chain employs TRBV4-1 and TRBJ1-5, with D unclear. V dropped 0 bases and J dropped 0 bases, with 6 bases sitting between them. CDR3 length: 15 amino acids. Germline loops: CDR1 MGHRA, CDR2 YSYEKL. CDR3 in amino acids: CASSQDSNSNQPQHF. The CDR3 DNA is TGCGCCAGCAGCCAAGATTCGAATAGCAATCAGCCCCAGCATTTT.

The gene calls are TRBV27 and TRBJ2-7; no clear D. CDR1 is MNHEY, CDR2 SMNVEV, per germline (reference sequence). V lost 5 bases and J 2 bases, leaving 16 bases between the germline ends. The CDR3 has 15 amino acids. The DNA for the CDR3 is TGTGCCAGCAGTCTAAGTGGCCCTGGGACCTACGAGCAGTACTTC. The encoded protein is CASSLSGPGTYEQYF.

This chain uses TRBV28 with TRBJ1-1, with D uncertain. The length of the CDR3 is 16 residues. Germline CDR1 MDHEN, CDR2 SYDVKM. Trimming shortened V by 5 bases and J by 0 bases, and 16 bases separated the two germline ends. The CDR3 sequence: CASSPPPGRLNTEAFF. In DNA, the CDR3 is TGTGCCAGCAGTCCGCCTCCCGGGCGACTGAACACTGAAGCTTTCTTT.

The rearrangement links TRBV19 to TRBJ1-2; TRBD1 might be the D (5 bases). The CDR3 loop spans 13 amino acids. In germline, CDR1 is LNHDA, CDR2 SQIVND (reference sequence). The V and J ends lost 3 bases and 5 bases respectively, with 10 bases between them. This chain's CDR3 is CASSIRGEYGYTF. As DNA, the CDR3 is TGTGCCAGTAGTATCCGAGGGGAATATGGCTACACCTTC. Full variable domain (rest looked up from reference TRBV19 and TRBJ1-2): DGGITQSPKYLFRKEGQNVTLSCEQNLNHDAMYWYRQDPGQGLRLIYYSQIVNDFQKGDIAEGYSVSREKKESFPLTVTSAQKNPTAFYLCASSIRGEYGYTFGSGTRLTVV.

This sequence joins TRBV30 and TRBJ2-4; 7 bases are a match to TRBD1. CDR3 size: 14 residues. Trimming at V came to 2 bases and at J to 1 base, leaving 2 bases not matched to a gene. Germline V gives CDR1 GTSNPN, CDR2 SVGIG (reference sequence). The CDR3 spells CAWSLGQAKNIQYF. The CDR3 bases are TGTGCCTGGAGTCTGGGACAGGCCAAAAACATTCAGTACTTC.

This clone was detected a few times. J is TRBJ1-1 and V is TRBV4-1; D unclear. Germline CDR1 MGHRA, CDR2 YSYEKL. The CDR3 loop spans 14 amino acids. V lost 4 bases, J lost 3 bases, and 12 bases lay in between. The CDR3 DNA reads as TGCGCCAGCAGCCTGGCTGTGGATTACACTGAAGCTTTCTTT. Protein: CASSLAVDYTEAFF.

CDR3 protein: CASSYSGSGQPQHF. The CDR3 DNA sequence: TGTGCCAGCAGTTACTCGGGGTCGGGTCAGCCCCAGCATTTT. The chain carries TRBV6-5 and TRBJ1-5, with D unresolved. Germline CDR1 MNHEY, CDR2 SVGAGI. Trimming took off 0 bases at V and 6 bases at J, with 9 bases between the two ends. The CDR3 runs to 14 residues.

This clone came up once. The chain combines TRBV7-9 with TRBJ1-2; D unresolved. The V and J ends lost 5 bases and 6 bases respectively, with 10 bases between them. Germline-derived CDR1 and CDR2 are SEHNR and FQNEAQ (reference sequence). This CDR3 region has 12 residues. The CDR3 DNA is TGTGCCAGCAGCCTAAGGCTTAATGGCTACACCTTC. It specifies CASSLRLNGYTF.

The chain links TRBV13 to TRBJ2-6; a weak D match, TRBD1 (6 bases). The CDR3 is 14 residues long. Germline-derived CDR1 and CDR2 are PRHDT and FYEKMQ (reference sequence). Trimming cost V 4 bases and J 3 bases, with 7 bases left between them. In DNA form, the CDR3 reads TGTGCCAGCAGCTCAGGGGTTGGGGCCAACGTCCTGACTTTC. It translates to CASSSGVGANVLTF.

The chain employs TRBV30 and TRBJ2-6; 10 nucleotides match TRBD1. The J segment lost 4 bases and the V segment lost 5 bases, leaving 8 bases of the junction unmatched. The germline V gene has CDR1 GTSNPN and CDR2 SVGIG (reference sequence). The CDR3 runs 16 residues. The CDR3 DNA follows: TGTGCCTGGGGTCGGACAGGGGGATCCGGGGCCAACGTCCTGACTTTC. Residues: CAWGRTGGSGANVLTF.

This clone was detected only a few times. The rearrangement links TRBV15 to TRBJ1-5, with 7 positions matching TRBD1. The germline V gene has CDR1 LNHNV and CDR2 YYDKDF (reference sequence). The CDR3 loop spans 17 amino acids. With 3 bases clipped from V and 7 bases from J, the junction kept 15 bases outside the gene matches. The CDR3 here is CATSRSPDRERDQPQHF. The CDR3 bases are TGTGCCACCAGCAGGTCACCCGACAGGGAGCGCGACCAGCCCCAGCATTTT. Together with reference TRBV15 and TRBJ1-5, the CDR3 gives the full variable domain: DAMVIQNPRYQVTQFGKPVTLSCSQTLNHNVMYWYQQKSSQAPKLLFHYYDKDFNNEADTPDNFQSRRPNTSFCFLDIRSPGLGDTAMYLCATSRSPDRERDQPQHFGDGTRLSIL.

The chain uses TRBV29-1 and TRBJ2-3; 7 bases agree with TRBD1. Germline V gives CDR1 SQVTM, CDR2 ANQGSEA. The CDR3 has 13 residues. V shed 8 bases, J shed 0 bases, and the junction held 5 bases outside the gene matches. CDR3 residues: CSLRTGSTDTQYF. In nucleotides, the CDR3 is TGCAGCTTACGGACAGGTAGCACAGATACGCAGTATTTT.